This T cell receptor (beta chain) was retrieved from a study of patients and donors after allogeneic stem cell transplantation. The CDR3 consists of 19 residues. J lost 0 bases, V lost 0 bases, and 8 bases had no gene match. This clonotype was recorded many times. One entry per CDR3 protein results from TCRdb running MiXCR on the RT-PCR reads. The data hold some 960,000 distinct CDR3 sequences, with 15% to 20% observed a single time. The receptor's source is a human donor who was either an allogeneic HSCT recipient or a stem cell or donor lymphocyte infusion donor (not recorded which). It is not recorded whose cells these are; they may come from a transplant donor. This rearrangement joins TRBV12-3 or TRBV12-4 to TRBJ1-3; 10 bases match TRBD1. The sample consisted of blood, either unsorted or a sorted T cell fraction (not recorded which). This CDR3 reads CASSLASGTGVYSGNTIYF. In DNA, the CDR3 is TGTGCCAGCAGTTTAGCCTCCGGGACAGGGGTCTACTCTGGAAACACCATATATTTT.